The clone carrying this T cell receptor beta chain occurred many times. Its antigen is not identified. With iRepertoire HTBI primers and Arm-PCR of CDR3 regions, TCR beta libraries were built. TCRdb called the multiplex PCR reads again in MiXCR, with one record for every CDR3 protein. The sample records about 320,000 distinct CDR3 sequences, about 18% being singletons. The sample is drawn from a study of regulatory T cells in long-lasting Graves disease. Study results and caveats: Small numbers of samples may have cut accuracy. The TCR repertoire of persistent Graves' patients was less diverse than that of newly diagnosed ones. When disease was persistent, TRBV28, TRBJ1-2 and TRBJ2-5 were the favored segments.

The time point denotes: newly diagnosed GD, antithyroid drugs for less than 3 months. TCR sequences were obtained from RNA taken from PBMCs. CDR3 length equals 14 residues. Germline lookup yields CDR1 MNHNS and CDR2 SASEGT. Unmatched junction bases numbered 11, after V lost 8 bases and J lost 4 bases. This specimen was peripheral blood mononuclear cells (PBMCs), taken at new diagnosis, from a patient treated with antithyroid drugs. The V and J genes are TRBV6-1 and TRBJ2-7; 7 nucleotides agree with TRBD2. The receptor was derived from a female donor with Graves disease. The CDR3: CASGTSAGLYEQYF. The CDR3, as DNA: TGTGCCAGCGGCACTAGCGCAGGTTTATACGAGCAGTACTTC.